This TCR beta chain was sequenced in a study of identical twins. TCRdb reprocessed the 5' RACE reads via MiXCR and lists one record per CDR3 protein. The sample has 200,000 to 300,000 distinct CDR3 sequences, about 10% seen once; the top ten hold 9% to 10%. This clonotype has just a few counts. The antigen remains unidentified. Findings and caveats of the study: The models gave estimates that fell short of the out-of-frame TCR alpha sharing seen in monozygotic twins. A lower insertion count was a feature of abundant cord blood beta clonotypes, with no such feature in memory repertoires.

Trimming stripped 0 bases from V and 5 bases from J, with 14 bases between. Germline CDR1 and CDR2: SGHRS and YFSETQ. This CDR3 has 15 amino acids. All of the donors were Caucasians in good health. Sequencing input: memory T cells sorted from blood. V gene TRBV5-1 combines with J gene TRBJ2-5; TRBD1 or TRBD2 may be the D gene (5 bases each). The clonotype comes from a man aged 45-60 years in good health. Here the CDR3 reads CASSLGGASGETQYF. In nucleotides, the CDR3 is TGCGCCAGCAGCTTGGGTGGGGCGTCGGGGGAGACCCAGTACTTC.